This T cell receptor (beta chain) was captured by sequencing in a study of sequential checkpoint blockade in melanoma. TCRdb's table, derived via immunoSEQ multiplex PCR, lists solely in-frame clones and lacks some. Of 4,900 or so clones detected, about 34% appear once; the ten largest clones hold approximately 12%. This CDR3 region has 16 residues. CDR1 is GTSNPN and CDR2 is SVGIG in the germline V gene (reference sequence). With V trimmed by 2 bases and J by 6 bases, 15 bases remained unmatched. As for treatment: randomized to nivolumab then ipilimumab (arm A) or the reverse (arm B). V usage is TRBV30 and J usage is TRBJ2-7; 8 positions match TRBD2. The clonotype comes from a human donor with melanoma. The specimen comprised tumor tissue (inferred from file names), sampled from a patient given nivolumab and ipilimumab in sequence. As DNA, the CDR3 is TGTGCCTGGAGTACAGACCGGGGGGGGCGCAGCTCCGAGCAGTACTTC. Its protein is CAWSTDRGGRSSEQYF.